The next 30 T cell receptor beta chains were all read from a single sample in a study of blood T cell repertoires in COVID-19. The table came from immunoSEQ multiplex PCR; TCRdb's copy has only in-frame clones and leaves some out. In the table there are hundreds of thousands of clones, 88% of which are singletons. Sequenced sample: peripheral blood. The receptors derive from a man older than 75 with acute or convalescent COVID-19.

This chain joins TRBV7-2 and TRBJ1-1; 9 nucleotides align to TRBD1. The CDR3 length is 15 residues. Germline CDR1 reads SGHTA; CDR2 reads FQGNSA. V trimming: 0 bases; J trimming: 5 bases; junction bases outside the gene matches: 4. DNA of the CDR3: TGTGCCAGCAGCTTAGCTGACAGGGGGAGTACTGAAGCTTTCTTT. Its translation is CASSLADRGSTEAFF.

This chain links TRBV7-2 with TRBJ2-3; D gene ambiguous. CDR3 length equals 14 residues. CDR1 is SGHTA and CDR2 is FQGNSA in the germline V gene. Trimming removed 2 bases from V and 1 base from J, with 7 bases in between. CDR3 sequence: CASSLSSGTDTQYF. CDR3 DNA: TGTGCCAGCAGCTTATCGTCCGGCACAGATACGCAGTATTTT.

The gene calls are TRBV5-4 and TRBJ1-2; D may be TRBD1 (5 bases). CDR1 is SGHNT, CDR2 YYREEE, per germline (reference sequence). Trimming shortened V by 3 bases and J by 6 bases, and 15 bases separated the two germline ends. This CDR3 region has 14 residues. Written as DNA, the CDR3 is TGTGCCAGCAGCTCCCCCACAGGAACCCATGGCTACACCTTC. Its protein is CASSSPTGTHGYTF.

The chain is built from TRBV3-1 (or the pseudogene TRBV3-2) and TRBJ2-3; 7 bases match TRBD2. V dropped 1 base and J dropped 2; count of bases not matched to a gene: 12. The CDR3 totals 18 residues. The germline gives CDR1 LGHDT, CDR2 YNNKEL (reference sequence). The CDR3 nucleotides read TGTGCCAGCAGCCAAGTCATAATCCTAGCGGATCACACAGATACGCAGTATTTT. It codes for CASSQVIILADHTDTQYF.

The rearrangement links TRBV2 to TRBJ1-5; 7 bases line up with TRBD1. This CDR3 comprises 15 residues. With 5 bases clipped from V and 0 bases from J, the junction kept 4 bases outside the gene matches. The germline CDR1 and CDR2 sequences are SNHLY and FYNNEI. The DNA of the CDR3 is TGTGCCAGCAGTCCGGGACAGTTTAGCAATCAGCCCCAGCATTTT. This sequence encodes CASSPGQFSNQPQHF.

Comment on this clone: It is unclear where the CDR3 begins or ends on the DNA, so no DNA is shown, and the CDR3 is as TCRdb lists it. The rearrangement uses TRBV6-2 or TRBV6-3 and TRBJ2-5; the table assigns TRBD1, which was not confirmed against the DNA. The CDR3 is made up of 14 amino acids, end residues included. From germline, CDR1 is MNHEY and CDR2 SVGEGT. The CDR3 loop is CASSSSGQSMTQYF.

J is TRBJ2-2 and V is TRBV28, with D perhaps TRBD1 (6 bases). The CDR3 loop spans 12 amino acids. V was trimmed by 8 bases and J by 5 bases, leaving 9 bases between them. Germline V gene data show CDR1 as MDHEN and CDR2 as SYDVKM. The CDR3 loop reads CASLRGTGELFF. CDR3 coding DNA: TGTGCCAGCCTCAGGGGTACCGGGGAGCTGTTTTTT.

The chain has TRBV7-2 and TRBJ2-2; TRBD1 agrees at 11 bases. The CDR3 runs to 17 residues. CDR1 is SGHTA and CDR2 is FQGNSA in the germline V gene. V trimming: 2 bases; J trimming: 4 bases; junction bases outside the gene matches: 6. The CDR3 DNA follows: TGTGCCAGCAGCTTACGCGGGACAGGGGGTAGCACCGGGGAGCTGTTTTTT. As protein: CASSLRGTGGSTGELFF.

This clone was detected only once. The chain recombines TRBV5-4 with TRBJ2-1; possibly TRBD1 for D (6 bases). This CDR3 contains 14 residues. Per germline, CDR1 SGHNT and CDR2 YYREEE (reference sequence). The V end was cut by 3 bases, the J end by 6 bases, with 13 bases between. CDR3 sequence reads: CASSSGQSFNEQFF. The CDR3 nucleotides read TGTGCCAGCAGCTCCGGACAGAGCTTCAATGAGCAGTTCTTC.

The gene calls are TRBV7-2 and TRBJ2-1, with TRBD2 matching 10 bases. The V gene's germline CDR1 is SGHTA and CDR2 FQGNSA. The CDR3 runs 15 residues. The V and J ends lost 4 bases and 1 base, in that order; junction bases with no gene match: 1. The chain's CDR3 is CASSSAGGSYNEQFF. For the CDR3, the DNA is TGTGCCAGCAGCTCAGCGGGAGGGTCCTACAATGAGCAGTTCTTC. Together with reference TRBV7-2 and TRBJ2-1, the CDR3 gives the full variable domain: GAGVSQSPSNKVTEKGKDVELRCDPISGHTALYWYRQSLGQGLEFLIYFQGNSAPDKSGLPSDRFSAERTGGSVSTLTIQRTQQEDSAVYLCASSSAGGSYNEQFFGPGTRLTVL.

V and J are TRBV6-1 and TRBJ1-5, with TRBD1 identical over 7 bases. Losses at the gene ends were 4 bases for V and 2 bases for J; bases not matched to a gene: 5. Germline CDR1 and CDR2: MNHNS and SASEGT. The length of the CDR3 is 15 residues. The CDR3 coding sequence is TGTGCCAGCAGTGGGGGGACAGATGGCAATCAGCCCCAGCATTTT. Translating gives CASSGGTDGNQPQHF.

This clone was seen a few times. This sequence joins TRBV2 and TRBJ1-4; D remains ambiguous. Germline-derived CDR1 and CDR2 are SNHLY and FYNNEI. V lost 6 bases and J 15 bases, leaving 20 bases between the germline ends. The CDR3 contains 13 residues. CDR3 coding DNA: TGTGCCAGCAGCCAAATTATCGAGGGATTTGTGTTTTTT. This codes for CASSQIIEGFVFF. Complete variable domain (other parts from reference TRBV2 and TRBJ1-4): EPEVTQTPSHQVTQMGQEVILRCVPISNHLYFYWYRQILGQKVEFLVSFYNNEISEKSEIFDDQFSVERPDGSNFTLKIRSTKLEDSAMYFCASSQIIEGFVFFGSGTQLSVL.

The chain combines TRBV3-1 (or the pseudogene TRBV3-2) with TRBJ1-2; a possible D gene is TRBD1 (6 bases). Per the germline V gene, CDR1 is LGHDT and CDR2 is YNNKEL (reference sequence). Trimming removed 4 bases at V and 3 bases at J, with 15 bases between. The CDR3 sequence is 15 residues long. The CDR3 region has the DNA TGTGCCAGCAGCCGGATGGGGGCAGGGGACTATGGCTACACCTTC. It is translated as CASSRMGAGDYGYTF.

This clone has just a few counts. The chain joins TRBV5-1 to TRBJ1-3, with a tentative D call TRBD1 (6 bases). This CDR3 region has 17 residues. Trimming took off 1 base at V and 0 bases at J, with 14 bases between the two ends. Germline assignment: CDR1 SGHRS and CDR2 YFSETQ. The CDR3 DNA sequence: TGCGCCAGCAGCTTGACCGGGACAACGAGCTCTGGAAACACCATATATTTT. Translating it yields CASSLTGTTSSGNTIYF.

In DNA, the CDR3 is TGTGCCAGCAGCCAATGGGGCGCGGAGCAGTTCTTC. It translates to CASSQWGAEQFF. The chain is built from TRBV3-1 (or the pseudogene TRBV3-2) and TRBJ2-1; D is perhaps TRBD1 (5 bases). This CDR3 region has 12 residues. Germline V gene lookup returns CDR1 LGHDT and CDR2 YNNKEL (reference sequence). The V end was cut by 2 bases, the J end by 10 bases, with 9 bases between.

The chain carries TRBV10-2 and TRBJ2-5; D possibly corresponds to TRBD1 (6 bases). The CDR3 runs to 16 residues. With 1 base removed from V and 4 bases from J, the gap between germline ends came to 16 bases. The germline CDR1 and CDR2 sequences are WSHSY and SAAADI. The CDR3 sequence: CASSELDPQGRETQYF. The CDR3, as DNA: TGCGCCAGCAGTGAGTTGGACCCACAGGGCCGAGAGACCCAGTACTTC.

The rearrangement links TRBV18 to TRBJ2-7; D is unclear. V lost 3 bases, J lost 3 bases, and 6 bases lay in between. The length of the CDR3 is 12 residues. Germline lookup yields CDR1 KGHSH and CDR2 LQKENI. The CDR3 DNA sequence: TGTGCCAGCTCACCGACAAACTACGAGCAGTACTTC. It is translated as CASSPTNYEQYF. The entire variable domain, with the rest obtained from reference TRBV18 and TRBJ2-7, is as follows: NAGVMQNPRHLVRRRGQEARLRCSPMKGHSHVYWYRQLPEEGLKFMVYLQKENIIDESGMPKERFSAEFPKEGPSILRIQQVVRGDSAAYFCASSPTNYEQYFGPGTRLTVT.

The chain is built from TRBV18 and TRBJ2-7; D possibly corresponds to TRBD2 (6 bases). The CDR3 consists of 15 residues. The germline V gene has CDR1 KGHSH and CDR2 LQKENI. Trimming removed 0 bases from V and 5 bases from J, with 14 bases in between. CDR3 amino acids: CASSPPAGRLNEQYF. Written as DNA, the CDR3 is TGTGCCAGCTCACCACCTGCCGGGAGACTTAACGAGCAGTACTTC.

The CDR3 coding sequence is TGTGCCAGCAGCCAACAGCTAGCGGGAGAGACCCAGTACTTC. Its protein product is CASSQQLAGETQYF. The chain joins TRBV3-1 (or the pseudogene TRBV3-2) to TRBJ2-5; 8 nucleotides agree with TRBD2. Germline trimming cut 2 bases from V and 4 bases from J; bases unmatched to any gene: 3. The CDR3 has 14 residues. Looked up from germline, CDR1 is LGHDT and CDR2 is YNNKEL (reference sequence).

The chain combines TRBV14 with TRBJ2-3; the match to TRBD1 covers 8 bases. The CDR3 runs to 16 residues. Germline V CDR1 and CDR2: SGHDN, FVKESK. The trim removed 4 bases at V and 1 base at J, leaving 7 bases unmatched. As DNA, the CDR3 is TGTGCCAGCAGCCTCCAGGGGGCCTCACGCACAGATACGCAGTATTTT. This translates into CASSLQGASRTDTQYF.

CDR3 in DNA: TGTGCCAGCAGCAAAGACAAGAACACTGAAGCTTTCTTT. Amino acid sequence: CASSKDKNTEAFF. The rearrangement uses TRBV5-4 and TRBJ1-1; no clear D gene. CDR1 and CDR2 (germline): SGHNT, YYREEE (reference sequence). V shed 4 bases and J shed 1 base, with 8 bases lying between them. There are 13 residues in the CDR3.

This chain links TRBV29-1 with TRBJ1-1; 10 nucleotides line up with TRBD1. Germline V lookup: CDR1 SQVTM, CDR2 ANQGSEA. J gave up 5 bases and V 3 bases, and 6 bases lay outside the gene matches. This CDR3 has 14 amino acids. The CDR3 coding sequence is TGCAGCGTTGATCCGACAGGGGGCAGAACTGAAGCTTTCTTT. Protein sequence: CSVDPTGGRTEAFF.

V usage is TRBV18 and J usage is TRBJ1-4; a weak D match, TRBD1 (5 bases). CDR1 is KGHSH, CDR2 LQKENI, per germline. The V end was cut by 6 bases, the J end by 3 bases, with 17 bases between. The CDR3 runs 16 residues. CDR3: CASSRTKTESNEKLFF. Written as DNA, the CDR3 is TGTGCCAGCTCCCGGACTAAGACAGAGTCTAATGAAAAACTGTTTTTT.

The chain carries TRBV5-5 and TRBJ2-7, with D perhaps TRBD2 (6 bases). Trimming removed 10 bases at V and 0 bases at J, with 11 bases between. The CDR3 consists of 12 residues. Germline assignment: CDR1 SGHKS and CDR2 YYEKEE (reference sequence). The CDR3: CAGGSNSYEQYF. The CDR3 DNA sequence: TGTGCCGGGGGGAGCAACTCCTACGAGCAGTACTTC.

This clone has just a few counts. J is TRBJ2-4 and V is TRBV28; 8 nucleotides line up with TRBD2. The J segment lost 9 bases and the V segment lost 6 bases, leaving 7 bases of the junction unmatched. The V gene's germline CDR1 is MDHEN and CDR2 SYDVKM. This CDR3 spans 13 amino acids. The CDR3 reads CASSRGLAFIQYF. The CDR3 coding sequence is TGTGCCAGCAGCCGCGGACTAGCTTTCATTCAGTACTTC. Filled out from reference TRBV28 and TRBJ2-4, the complete variable domain reads DVKVTQSSRYLVKRTGEKVFLECVQDMDHENMFWYRQDPGLGLRLIYFSYDVKMKEKGDIPEGYSVSREKKERFSLILESASTNQTSMYLCASSRGLAFIQYFGAGTRLSVL.

This chain uses TRBV18 with TRBJ1-5; the D is unclear. CDR1 is KGHSH and CDR2 is LQKENI in the germline V gene. This CDR3 is 14 amino acids long. The V end was cut by 6 bases, the J end by 0 bases, with 9 bases between. CDR3 in amino acids: CASSAGPSNQPQHF. The CDR3 region has the DNA TGTGCCAGCTCGGCGGGTCCTAGCAATCAGCCCCAGCATTTT.

This clone was observed a few times. The V and J genes are TRBV27 and TRBJ2-2, with 12 bases fitting TRBD2. The CDR3 is 16 residues long. Germline assignment: CDR1 MNHEY and CDR2 SMNVEV (reference sequence). J gave up 5 bases and V 2 bases, and 3 bases lay outside the gene matches. The CDR3 region has the DNA TGTGCCAGCAGTTTACGACTAGCGGGAGTGACCGGGGAGCTGTTTTTT. This sequence encodes CASSLRLAGVTGELFF.

This rearrangement joins TRBV5-1 to TRBJ1-1, with D possibly matching TRBD1 (6 bases). V was trimmed by 4 bases and J by 0 bases, leaving 7 bases between them. The CDR3 is 13 residues long. Germline V gives CDR1 SGHRS, CDR2 YFSETQ. The CDR3 loop is CASSQGMNTEAFF. The CDR3 DNA follows: TGCGCCAGCAGCCAGGGGATGAACACTGAAGCTTTCTTT. The full variable domain, completed using reference TRBV5-1 and TRBJ1-1, is KAGVTQTPRYLIKTRGQQVTLSCSPISGHRSVSWYQQTPGQGLQFLFEYFSETQRNKGNFPGRFSGRQFSNSRSEMNVSTLELGDSALYLCASSQGMNTEAFFGQGTRLTVV.

The gene calls are TRBV5-1 and TRBJ2-2, with TRBD2 matching over 7 bases. Unmatched junction bases numbered 6, after V lost 3 bases and J lost 1 base. Germline CDR1 is SGHRS and CDR2 is YFSETQ. The CDR3 length is 16 residues. The CDR3 DNA is TGCGCCAGCAGCTGGGTTTCTAGCGGGAACACCGGGGAGCTGTTTTTT. Its protein product is CASSWVSSGNTGELFF.

This chain connects TRBV19 to TRBJ2-2, with 9 bases fitting TRBD1. The length of the CDR3 is 16 residues. The J segment lost 6 bases and the V segment lost 3 bases, leaving 8 bases of the junction unmatched. Germline CDR1 reads LNHDA; CDR2 reads SQIVND (reference sequence). CDR3 in amino acids: CASSMADRGAPGELFF. The CDR3 DNA reads as TGTGCCAGTAGTATGGCGGACAGGGGTGCCCCCGGGGAGCTGTTTTTT.